This T cell receptor (beta chain) is from a study of blood T cell repertoires in COVID-19. About the study: Acute and convalescent COVID-19 specimens originated in the United States, Italy and Spain. PBMCs, B-cell-depleted T cells, or T cells provided the cDNA or gDNA that made up the material.

Original analysis: Amplification of reference gene primers provided the estimated nucleated cell counts. TCRdb's copy holds only in-frame clones and misses some; the assay was immunoSEQ multiplex PCR. The DNA gave D and trimming, while V, J and clone size come from that table. The data contain around 100,000 clones, more than 80% of them singletons. In germline, CDR1 is MDHEN, CDR2 SYDVKM. CDR3 length: 14 amino acids. V lost 7 bases, J lost 10 bases, and 17 bases lay in between. The receptor's source is an older woman with acute or convalescent COVID-19. The rearrangement links TRBV28 to TRBJ1-6; D might be TRBD1 (5 bases). The sample taken for sequencing was peripheral blood. The CDR3 region has the DNA TGTGCCAGCACCTCGGGGGGATTGTACTCACCCCTCCACTTT. It specifies CASTSGGLYSPLHF.